This TCR beta chain appears in the sequencing data of a study of identical twins. TCRdb fed the 5' RACE reads into MiXCR, producing one record per CDR3 protein. The sample comprises 550,000 to 700,000 distinct CDR3 sequences, about 20% of which are singletons, and approximately 4.5% rests with the top ten. This clonotype was seen once. This CDR3 has 12 residues. Looked up from germline, CDR1 is SEHNR and CDR2 is FQNEAQ (reference sequence). V dropped 5 bases and J dropped 11; count of bases not matched to a gene: 7. A further study also used this sample, focusing on T cells expressing NK-cell markers. This second report adds: Six donors carried dominant NKG2C+ clonotypes that made up roughly 1.0-7.0% of their CD8+ T cells.

This TCR derives from a young woman in good health. This rearrangement joins TRBV7-9 to TRBJ2-7, with TRBD1 matching over 9 bases. The material sequenced was PBMCs. Written as DNA, the CDR3 is TGTGCCAGCAGCCCTAGGGACAGGGAAGAGTACTTC. This translates into CASSPRDREEYF.